The 22 T cell receptor beta chains presented below share a single source sample, sequenced in a study of T cell clones after liver transplantation. Libraries were prepared by immunoSEQ multiplex PCR; TCRdb keeps only in-frame clonotypes and omits some of them. This table has 70,000 to 80,000 clones, around nine tenths appearing once. The sequencing used CD4+ T cells from blood, collected before liver transplant. The origin of the receptors is a human donor who received a liver transplant.

The chain links TRBV5-1 to TRBJ2-7, with TRBD1 identical over 12 bases. The CDR3 spans 15 residues. After removal of 3 bases from V and 1 base from J, the junction contained 2 bases not matched to a gene. Per the germline V gene, CDR1 is SGHRS and CDR2 is YFSETQ. The CDR3 nucleotides are TGCGCCAGCAGCTGGGGACAGGGGGCATCCTACGAGCAGTACTTC. Translation gives CASSWGQGASYEQYF.

V and J are TRBV5-1 and TRBJ2-4; a possible D gene is TRBD2 (5 bases). Germline V gene sequence: CDR1 SGHRS, CDR2 YFSETQ. This CDR3 contains 14 residues. V was cut by 2 bases and J by 2 bases, with 8 bases left in between. DNA of the CDR3: TGCGCCAGCAGCTTAGAGGGAACCAAAAACATTCAGTACTTC. Protein sequence: CASSLEGTKNIQYF.

The chain recombines TRBV19 with TRBJ2-1; D is perhaps TRBD2 (5 bases). Per germline, CDR1 LNHDA and CDR2 SQIVND (reference sequence). The CDR3 runs 15 residues. V shed 4 bases and J shed 9 bases, with 19 bases lying between them. The DNA of the CDR3 is TGTGCCAGTAGTACCCTTCGCCAGACTACGGGTGAGCAGTTCTTC. It yields the protein CASSTLRQTTGEQFF.

The CDR3 loop reads CASSQDTGTSISSYNEQFF. The CDR3, as DNA: TGCGCCAGCAGCCAAGATACAGGGACAAGTATAAGCTCCTACAATGAGCAGTTCTTC. The chain combines TRBV4-3 with TRBJ2-1; weak D call: TRBD1 (6 bases). Trimming shortened V by 0 bases and J by 0 bases, and 18 bases separated the two germline ends. The CDR3 sequence is 19 residues long. CDR1 and CDR2 (germline): LGHNA, YSLEER.

The gene calls are TRBV9 and TRBJ1-1, with TRBD1 matching 8 bases. The junction had 6 bases not matched to a gene; V was cut back by 3 bases and J by 5 bases. CDR1 is SGDLS, CDR2 YYNGEE, per germline. The CDR3 loop spans 14 amino acids. This CDR3 is CASSADRGGTEAFF. The CDR3 DNA reads TGTGCCAGCAGCGCCGACAGGGGAGGAACTGAAGCTTTCTTT.

This sequence joins TRBV6-5 and TRBJ2-1, with unresolved D. Looked up from germline, CDR1 is MNHEY and CDR2 is SVGAGI. Deletions cut 2 bases from V and 4 bases from J, with 12 bases between. The length of the CDR3 is 15 residues. The CDR3 spells CASSYGRRTYNEQFF. The CDR3 coding sequence is TGTGCCAGCAGTTACGGACGACGTACGTACAATGAGCAGTTCTTC.

This sequence joins TRBV5-1 and TRBJ2-2; D unclear. This CDR3 has 12 amino acids. The germline CDR1 and CDR2 sequences are SGHRS and YFSETQ. Trimming removed 1 base at V and 4 bases at J, with 2 bases between. The CDR3 DNA sequence: TGCGCCAGCAGCTTGATCACCGGGGAGCTGTTTTTT. Protein product: CASSLITGELFF.

The genes are TRBV29-1 and TRBJ2-5; 10 positions agree with TRBD1. The CDR3 contains 13 residues. J was trimmed by 4 bases and V by 6 bases; bases with no gene match: 5. The germline gives CDR1 SQVTM, CDR2 ANQGSEA. The CDR3 loop reads CSVPTGGGETQYF. The CDR3 DNA reads as TGCAGCGTACCGACAGGGGGCGGAGAGACCCAGTACTTC.

The genes are TRBV30 and TRBJ2-3, with a tentative D call TRBD2 (5 bases). The ends were cut back, 5 bases at V and 2 bases at J, with 14 bases in the middle. The CDR3 covers 14 residues. Germline V gives CDR1 GTSNPN, CDR2 SVGIG (reference sequence). CDR3 residues: CAWDRETFTDTQYF. CDR3 sequence (DNA): TGTGCCTGGGACCGGGAAACTTTCACAGATACGCAGTATTTT. Based on the CDR3 plus reference TRBV30 and TRBJ2-3, the full variable domain is SQTIHQWPATLVQPVGSPLSLECTVEGTSNPNLYWYRQAAGRGLQLLFYSVGIGQISSEVPQNLSASRPQDRQFILSSKKLLLSDSGFYLCAWDRETFTDTQYFGPGTRLTVL.

The chain uses TRBV7-3 and TRBJ2-1, with D tentatively TRBD2 (6 bases). V was cut by 3 bases and J by 8 bases, with 14 bases left in between. This CDR3 spans 14 amino acids. Germline V CDR1 and CDR2: SGHTA, FQGTGA. The CDR3 DNA reads as TGTGCCAGCAGCTTTCGGGGGAAAACACATGAGCAGTTCTTC. It encodes CASSFRGKTHEQFF.

The chain joins TRBV9 to TRBJ1-3, with 9 bases lining up with TRBD1. The length of the CDR3 is 19 residues. Germline values: CDR1 SGDLS, CDR2 YYNGEE. Germline trimming cut 4 bases from V and 4 bases from J; bases unmatched to any gene: 18. The CDR3 nucleotides read TGTGCCAGCAGCCCTACCGGGACAGGGTTTCCCTTTTCCGGAAACACCATATATTTT. Translating it yields CASSPTGTGFPFSGNTIYF. The full variable domain, rest sourced from reference TRBV9 and TRBJ1-3, is DSGVTQTPKHLITATGQRVTLRCSPRSGDLSVYWYQQSLDQGLQFLIQYYNGEERAKGNILERFSAQQFPDLHSELNLSSLELGDSALYFCASSPTGTGFPFSGNTIYFGEGSWLTVV.

This rearrangement joins TRBV19 to TRBJ1-4; D is possibly TRBD1 (5 bases). Germline values: CDR1 LNHDA, CDR2 SQIVND (reference sequence). V shed 7 bases and J shed 3 bases, with 12 bases lying between them. The CDR3 has 14 residues. For the CDR3, the DNA is TGTGCCAGTACCCCGGGGGGAGCTAATGAAAAACTGTTTTTT. Amino acid sequence: CASTPGGANEKLFF. Together with reference TRBV19 and TRBJ1-4, the CDR3 gives the full variable domain: DGGITQSPKYLFRKEGQNVTLSCEQNLNHDAMYWYRQDPGQGLRLIYYSQIVNDFQKGDIAEGYSVSREKKESFPLTVTSAQKNPTAFYLCASTPGGANEKLFFGSGTQLSVL.

This chain links TRBV7-6 with TRBJ2-7, with D possibly matching TRBD2 (6 bases). The CDR3 loop spans 18 amino acids. From germline, CDR1 is SGHVS and CDR2 FNYEAQ. Trimming removed 3 bases from V and 6 bases from J, with 27 bases in between. CDR3: CASSFICPPRDLPIEQYF. The CDR3 DNA reads TGTGCCAGCAGCTTTATATGTCCCCCTAGGGACTTGCCTATCGAGCAGTACTTC. Looking up the rest from reference TRBV7-6 and TRBJ2-7 gives the full variable domain: GAGVSQSPRYKVTKRGQDVALRCDPISGHVSLYWYRQALGQGPEFLTYFNYEAQQDKSGLPNDRFSAERPEGSISTLTIQRTEQRDSAMYRCASSFICPPRDLPIEQYFGPGTRLTVT.

The rearrangement uses TRBV9 and TRBJ2-5; possible D gene TRBD2, 5 bases. This CDR3 has 12 residues. CDR1 is SGDLS, CDR2 YYNGEE, per germline. V was trimmed by 4 bases and J by 4 bases, leaving 8 bases between them. CDR3 region: CASSPEGETQYF. The CDR3 DNA follows: TGTGCCAGCAGCCCCGAGGGAGAGACCCAGTACTTC.

CDR3 residues: CASSLVKGQKTQYF. DNA for the CDR3: TGTGCCAGCAGCTTAGTGAAGGGTCAAAAGACCCAGTACTTC. V gene TRBV7-2 combines with J gene TRBJ2-5; D gene uncertain. CDR1 is SGHTA, CDR2 FQGNSA, per germline. This CDR3 region has 14 residues. V was trimmed by 1 base and J by 6 bases, leaving 12 bases between them.

V usage is TRBV4-3 and J usage is TRBJ2-1; TRBD2 aligns across 8 bases. Germline CDR1 LGHNA, CDR2 YSLEER. The junction had 8 bases not matched to a gene; V was cut back by 1 base and J by 9 bases. There are 15 residues in the CDR3. This chain's CDR3 is CASSQGAGRAPEQFF. CDR3 in DNA: TGCGCCAGCAGCCAAGGGGCCGGGAGGGCCCCTGAGCAGTTCTTC.

The rearrangement uses TRBV7-8 and TRBJ1-3, with a tentative D call TRBD1 (5 bases). The CDR3 contains 15 residues. Germline CDR1 is SGHVS and CDR2 is FQNEAQ. V shed 3 bases and J shed 3 bases, with 12 bases lying between them. The CDR3 DNA reads TGTGCCAGCAGCTTGGCAGGGAGCGGTGGAAACACCATATATTTT. Amino acids: CASSLAGSGGNTIYF.

This chain connects TRBV10-3 to TRBJ1-5, with a weak D call TRBD1 (5 bases). V shed 5 bases and J shed 5 bases, with 10 bases lying between them. Germline CDR1 is ENHRY and CDR2 is SYGVKD. The CDR3 sequence is 13 residues long. The CDR3 is CAISPGADQPQHF. For the CDR3, the DNA is TGTGCCATCAGTCCCGGGGCAGATCAGCCCCAGCATTTT.

The chain couples TRBV27 to TRBJ1-4; D gene unclear. Germline CDR1 and CDR2: MNHEY and SMNVEV (reference sequence). V gave up 6 bases and J gave up 5 bases, with 10 bases separating them. CDR3 length: 13 amino acids. The CDR3 DNA follows: TGTGCCAGCAGGCGGCACGACAATGAAAAACTGTTTTTT. It specifies CASRRHDNEKLFF.

The genes are TRBV29-1 and TRBJ2-7; D might be TRBD1 or TRBD2, each matching 5 bases. The CDR3 runs to 11 residues. V shed 4 bases and J shed 3 bases, with 7 bases lying between them. Germline-derived CDR1 and CDR2 are SQVTM and ANQGSEA. The CDR3 loop reads CSVGGSYEQYF. CDR3 nucleotides: TGCAGCGTTGGGGGGAGCTACGAGCAGTACTTC.

The chain is built from TRBV10-3 and TRBJ2-3; 10 nucleotides match TRBD1. Germline assignment: CDR1 ENHRY and CDR2 SYGVKD. The V gene end was trimmed by 5 bases and the J gene end by 0 bases; junction bases not matched to a gene: 5. The CDR3 is 16 residues long. The CDR3 spells CAISLGQGISTDTQYF. The CDR3 DNA follows: TGTGCCATCAGTTTGGGACAGGGGATTAGCACAGATACGCAGTATTTT.

The V and J genes are TRBV28 and TRBJ2-7; 10 nucleotides agree with TRBD1. The V gene end was trimmed by 6 bases and the J gene end by 4 bases; junction bases not matched to a gene: 3. The CDR3 is made up of 13 amino acids. Germline CDR1 is MDHEN and CDR2 is SYDVKM. This CDR3 reads CASRPGQGYEQYF. CDR3 in DNA: TGTGCCAGCAGACCGGGACAGGGGTACGAGCAGTACTTC.